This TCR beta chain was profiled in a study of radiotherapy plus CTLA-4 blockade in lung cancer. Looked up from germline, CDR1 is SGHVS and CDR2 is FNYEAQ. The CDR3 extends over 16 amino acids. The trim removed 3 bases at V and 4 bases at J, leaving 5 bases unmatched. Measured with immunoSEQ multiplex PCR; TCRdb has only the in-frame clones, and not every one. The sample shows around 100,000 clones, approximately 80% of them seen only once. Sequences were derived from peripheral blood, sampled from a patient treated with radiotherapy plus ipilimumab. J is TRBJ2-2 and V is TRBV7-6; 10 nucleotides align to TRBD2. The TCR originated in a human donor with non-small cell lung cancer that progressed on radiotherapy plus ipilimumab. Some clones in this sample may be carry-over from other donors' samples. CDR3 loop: CASSFPGLATTGELFF. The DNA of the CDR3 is TGTGCCAGCAGCTTTCCGGGACTAGCGACCACCGGGGAGCTGTTTTTT.